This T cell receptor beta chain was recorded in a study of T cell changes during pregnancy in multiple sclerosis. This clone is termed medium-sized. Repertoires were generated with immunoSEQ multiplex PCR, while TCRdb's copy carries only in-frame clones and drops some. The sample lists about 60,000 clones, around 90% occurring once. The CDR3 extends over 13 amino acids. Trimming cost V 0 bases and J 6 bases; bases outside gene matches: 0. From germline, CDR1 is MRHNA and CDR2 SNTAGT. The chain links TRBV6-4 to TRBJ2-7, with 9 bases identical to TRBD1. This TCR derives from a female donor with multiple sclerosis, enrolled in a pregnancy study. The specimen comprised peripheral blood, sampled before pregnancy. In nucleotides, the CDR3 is TGTGCCAGCAGTGACTCGGACAGGGGCGAGCAGTACTTC. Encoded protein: CASSDSDRGEQYF.